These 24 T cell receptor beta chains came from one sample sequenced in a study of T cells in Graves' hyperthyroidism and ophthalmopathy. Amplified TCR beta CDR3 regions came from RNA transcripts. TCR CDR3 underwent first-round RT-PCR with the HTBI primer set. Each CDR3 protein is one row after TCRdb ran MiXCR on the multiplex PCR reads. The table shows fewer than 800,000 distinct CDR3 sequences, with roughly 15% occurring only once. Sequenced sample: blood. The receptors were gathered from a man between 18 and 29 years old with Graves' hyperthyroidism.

In nucleotides, the CDR3 is TGTGCCAGCAGCTGGGAGGATGGGAATTCACCCCTCCACTTT. Amino acid sequence: CASSWEDGNSPLHF. This chain links TRBV5-6 with TRBJ1-6; D remains ambiguous. Germline V gene data show CDR1 as SGHDT and CDR2 as YYEEEE. The CDR3 covers 14 residues. V lost 3 bases and J lost 7, with 11 bases in between.

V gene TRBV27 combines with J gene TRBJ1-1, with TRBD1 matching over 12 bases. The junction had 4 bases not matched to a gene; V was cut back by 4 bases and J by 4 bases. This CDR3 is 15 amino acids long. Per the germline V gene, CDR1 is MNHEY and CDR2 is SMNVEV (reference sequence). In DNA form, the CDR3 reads TGTGCCAGCAGTTCCCGGGACAGGGGGCTCACTGAAGCTTTCTTT. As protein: CASSSRDRGLTEAFF.

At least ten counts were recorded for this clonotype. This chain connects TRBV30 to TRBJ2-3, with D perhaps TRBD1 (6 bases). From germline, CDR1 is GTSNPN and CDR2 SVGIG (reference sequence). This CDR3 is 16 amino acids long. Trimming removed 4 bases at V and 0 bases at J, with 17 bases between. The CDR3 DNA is TGTGCCTGGACCGCCGGGACAACCCCTAGCACAGATACGCAGTATTTT. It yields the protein CAWTAGTTPSTDTQYF.

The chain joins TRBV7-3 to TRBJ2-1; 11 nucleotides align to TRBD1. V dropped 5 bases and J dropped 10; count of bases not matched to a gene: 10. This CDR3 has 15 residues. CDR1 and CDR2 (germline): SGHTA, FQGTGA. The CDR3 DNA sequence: TGTGCCAGCAGCCCAGGACAGGGGGCGGGCGGAGAGCAGTTCTTC. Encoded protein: CASSPGQGAGGEQFF.

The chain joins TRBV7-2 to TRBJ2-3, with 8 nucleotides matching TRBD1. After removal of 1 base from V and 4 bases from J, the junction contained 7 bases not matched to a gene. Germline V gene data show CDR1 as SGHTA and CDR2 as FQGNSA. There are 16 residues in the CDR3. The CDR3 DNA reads TGTGCCAGCAGCTTAGACGGACAGGGTTTAGCAGATACGCAGTATTTT. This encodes CASSLDGQGLADTQYF.

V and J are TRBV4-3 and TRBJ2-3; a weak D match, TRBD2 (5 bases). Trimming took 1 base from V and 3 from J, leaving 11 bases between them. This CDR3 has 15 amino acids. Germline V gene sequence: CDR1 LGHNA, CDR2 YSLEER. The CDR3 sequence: CASSQAPGGTDTQYF. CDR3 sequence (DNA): TGCGCCAGCAGCCAAGCCCCCGGCGGGACAGATACGCAGTATTTT.

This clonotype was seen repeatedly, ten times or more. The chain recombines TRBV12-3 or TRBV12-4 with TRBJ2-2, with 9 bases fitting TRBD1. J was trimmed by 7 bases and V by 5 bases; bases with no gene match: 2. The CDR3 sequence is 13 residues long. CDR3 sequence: CASSGQGIGELFF. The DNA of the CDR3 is TGTGCCAGCAGTGGACAGGGGATCGGGGAGCTGTTTTTT.

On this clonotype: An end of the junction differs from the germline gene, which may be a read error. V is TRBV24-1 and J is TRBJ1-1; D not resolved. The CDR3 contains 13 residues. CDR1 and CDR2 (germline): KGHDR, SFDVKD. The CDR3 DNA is TGTCCCACCAGTGATTTGCGCAACACTGAAGCTTTCTTT. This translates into CPTSDLRNTEAFF.

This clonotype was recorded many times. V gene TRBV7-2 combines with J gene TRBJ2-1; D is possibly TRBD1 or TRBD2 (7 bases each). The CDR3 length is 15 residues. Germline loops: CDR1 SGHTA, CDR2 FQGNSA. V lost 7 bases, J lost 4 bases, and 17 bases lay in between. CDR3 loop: CASIPGGTVYNEQFF. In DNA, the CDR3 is TGTGCCAGCATCCCCGGGGGGACAGTTTACAATGAGCAGTTCTTC.

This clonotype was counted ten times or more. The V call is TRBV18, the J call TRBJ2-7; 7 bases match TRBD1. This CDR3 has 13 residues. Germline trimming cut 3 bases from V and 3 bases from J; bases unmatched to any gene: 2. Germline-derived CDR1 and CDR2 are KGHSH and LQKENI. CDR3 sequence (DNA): TGTGCCAGCTCACCTGACAGGGTCTACGAGCAGTACTTC. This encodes CASSPDRVYEQYF.

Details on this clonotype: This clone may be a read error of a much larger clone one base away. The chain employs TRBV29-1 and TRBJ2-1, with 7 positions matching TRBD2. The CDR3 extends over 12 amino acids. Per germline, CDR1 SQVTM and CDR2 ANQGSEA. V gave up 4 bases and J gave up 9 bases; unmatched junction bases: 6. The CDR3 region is CSVASGFGEQFF. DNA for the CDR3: TGCAGCGTTGCTAGCGGTTTCGGTGAGCAGTTCTTC.

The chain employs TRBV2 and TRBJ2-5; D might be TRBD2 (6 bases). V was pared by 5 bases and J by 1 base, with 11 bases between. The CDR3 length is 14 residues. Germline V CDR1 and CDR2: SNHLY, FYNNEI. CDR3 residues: CASSSGPFQETQYF. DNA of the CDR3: TGTGCCAGCAGTAGCGGGCCTTTCCAAGAGACCCAGTACTTC.

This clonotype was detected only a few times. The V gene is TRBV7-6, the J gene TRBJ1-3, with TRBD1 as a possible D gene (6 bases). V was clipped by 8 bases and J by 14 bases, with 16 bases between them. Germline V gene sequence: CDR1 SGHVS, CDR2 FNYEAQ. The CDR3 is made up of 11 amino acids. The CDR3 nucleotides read TGTGCCAGCTCCCCGGGACACCGTTTATATTTT. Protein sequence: CASSPGHRLYF. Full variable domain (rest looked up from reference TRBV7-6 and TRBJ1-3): GAGVSQSPRYKVTKRGQDVALRCDPISGHVSLYWYRQALGQGPEFLTYFNYEAQQDKSGLPNDRFSAERPEGSISTLTIQRTEQRDSAMYRCASSPGHRLYFGEGSWLTVV.

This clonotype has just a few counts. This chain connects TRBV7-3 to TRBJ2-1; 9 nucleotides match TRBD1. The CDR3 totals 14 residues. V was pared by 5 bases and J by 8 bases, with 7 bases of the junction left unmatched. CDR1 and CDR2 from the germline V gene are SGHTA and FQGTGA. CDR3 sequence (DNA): TGTGCCAGCAGCCCGACAGGGGGAAGGCATGAGCAGTTCTTC. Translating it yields CASSPTGGRHEQFF.

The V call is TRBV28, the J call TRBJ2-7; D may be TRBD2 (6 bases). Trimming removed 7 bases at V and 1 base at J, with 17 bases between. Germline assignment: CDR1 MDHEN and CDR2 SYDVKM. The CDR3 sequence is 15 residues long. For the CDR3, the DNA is TGTGCCAGCATTGGTGTTAGGACTACGTCCTACGAGCAGTACTTC. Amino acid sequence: CASIGVRTTSYEQYF.

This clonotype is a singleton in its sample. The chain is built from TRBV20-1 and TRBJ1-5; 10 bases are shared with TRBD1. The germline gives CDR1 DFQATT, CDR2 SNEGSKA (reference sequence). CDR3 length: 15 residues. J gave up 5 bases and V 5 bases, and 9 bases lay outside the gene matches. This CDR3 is CSAGPGQGWDQPQHF. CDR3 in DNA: TGCAGTGCTGGGCCGGGACAGGGGTGGGATCAGCCCCAGCATTTT.

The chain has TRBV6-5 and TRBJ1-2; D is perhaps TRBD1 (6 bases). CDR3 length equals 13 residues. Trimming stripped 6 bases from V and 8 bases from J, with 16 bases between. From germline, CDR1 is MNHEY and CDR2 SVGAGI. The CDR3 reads CASSYDGGGGYTF. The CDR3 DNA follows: TGTGCCAGCAGCTACGACGGAGGGGGAGGCTACACCTTC.

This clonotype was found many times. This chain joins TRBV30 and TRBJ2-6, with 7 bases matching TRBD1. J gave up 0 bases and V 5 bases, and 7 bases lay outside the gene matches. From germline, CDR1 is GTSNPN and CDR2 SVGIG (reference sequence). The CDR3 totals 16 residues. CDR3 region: CAWWDRFDSGANVLTF. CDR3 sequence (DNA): TGTGCCTGGTGGGACAGATTCGACTCTGGGGCCAACGTCCTGACTTTC. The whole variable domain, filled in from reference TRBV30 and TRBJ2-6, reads SQTIHQWPATLVQPVGSPLSLECTVEGTSNPNLYWYRQAAGRGLQLLFYSVGIGQISSEVPQNLSASRPQDRQFILSSKKLLLSDSGFYLCAWWDRFDSGANVLTFGAGSRLTVL.

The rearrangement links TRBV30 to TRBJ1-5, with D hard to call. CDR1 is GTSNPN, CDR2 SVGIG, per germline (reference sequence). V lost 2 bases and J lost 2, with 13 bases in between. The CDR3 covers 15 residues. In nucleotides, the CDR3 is TGTGCCTGGAGTCACCGGATGACCCGCAATCAGCCCCAGCATTTT. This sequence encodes CAWSHRMTRNQPQHF.

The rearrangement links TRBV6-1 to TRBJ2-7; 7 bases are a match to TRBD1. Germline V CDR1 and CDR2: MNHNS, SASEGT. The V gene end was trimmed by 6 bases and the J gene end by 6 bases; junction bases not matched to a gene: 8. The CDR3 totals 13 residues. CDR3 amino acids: CASSRHRDSEQYF. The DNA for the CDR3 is TGTGCCAGCAGCCGCCATAGGGACAGCGAGCAGTACTTC.

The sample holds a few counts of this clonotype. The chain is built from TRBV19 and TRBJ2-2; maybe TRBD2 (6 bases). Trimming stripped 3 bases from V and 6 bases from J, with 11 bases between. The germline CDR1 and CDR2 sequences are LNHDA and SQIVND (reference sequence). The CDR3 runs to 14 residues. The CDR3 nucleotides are TGTGCCAGTAGTATCTCTTCGGGGGCCGGGGAGCTGTTTTTT. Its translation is CASSISSGAGELFF.

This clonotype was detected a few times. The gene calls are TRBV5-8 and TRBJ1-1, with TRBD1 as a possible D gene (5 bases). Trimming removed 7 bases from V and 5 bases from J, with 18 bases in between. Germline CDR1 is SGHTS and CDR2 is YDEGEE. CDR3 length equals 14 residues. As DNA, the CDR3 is TGTGCCAGCGGCCGGTGGGGACCTAGTACTGAAGCTTTCTTT. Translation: CASGRWGPSTEAFF.

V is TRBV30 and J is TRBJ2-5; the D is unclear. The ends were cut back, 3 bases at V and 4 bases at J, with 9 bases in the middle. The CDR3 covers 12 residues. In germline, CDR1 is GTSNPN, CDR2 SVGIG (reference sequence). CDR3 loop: CAWRQKGETQYF. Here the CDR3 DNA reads TGTGCCTGGAGACAGAAGGGAGAGACCCAGTACTTC.

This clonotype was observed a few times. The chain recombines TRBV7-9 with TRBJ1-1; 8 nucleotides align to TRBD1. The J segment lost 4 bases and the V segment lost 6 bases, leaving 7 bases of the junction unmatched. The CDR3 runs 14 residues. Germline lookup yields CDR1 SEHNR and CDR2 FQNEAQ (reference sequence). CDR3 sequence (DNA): TGTGCCAGCAGACCCGGACAGGGTTTCACTGAAGCTTTCTTT. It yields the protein CASRPGQGFTEAFF.